The entry below describes one T cell receptor (beta chain). This clone has at least ten counts. No cognate antigen has been identified for it. No much larger clonotype is one base removed from it; base qualities were not supplied. CDR1 and CDR2 were assigned from the germline V gene as MGHRA and YSYEKL. The CDR3 starts with the cysteine, ends with the phenylalanine, and has 16 residues. This entry keeps only the CDR3 DNA: 48 bases, framed from base 1. V and J are truncated by 0 bases and 2 bases respectively, leaving an intervening sequence of 12 bases. Before undergoing thyroid surgery, none of the patients had been given any kind of treatment. Using T-cell receptor beta sequencing, the study looked back at clinical samples from patients collected from the early 2010s to the late 2010s. The data were taken from a study of metastatic and nonmetastatic thyroid tumors (dated by TCRdb to 2018 to 2020). Looking at the study overall: Repertoires from peripheral blood and from tumor or nodule tissue samples of malignant and benign thyroid patients were compared. Overall study outcomes, separate from this receptor: In both blood and tumor samples, malignant tumors were reported to have significantly higher TCR beta diversity than benign nodules.

The protocol used for the library was PCR. The instrument given in TCRdb is Illumina HiSeq 4000. High-throughput sequencing was used to profile the CDR3 region of the TCR beta-chain in every patient. The original methods were these. Drawing on CDR3 differences between clinicopathological groups, the researchers built a classifier meant to tell apart patients with distant-metastatic papillary thyroid cancer. To measure repertoire diversity the researchers used the Shannon index, while the Morisita-Horn index served to gauge how similar the tumor and blood repertoires were. TCRdb passed the public sequencing reads through fastp at Q25 and MiXCR, retaining productive beta sequences. What appears here as the V and J calls and clone size reflects TCRdb's work, not the paper's. This sample has just over 7,500 clones in its table, and around 27% of those were observed once. The ten top clones hold roughly a sixth of the sample.

Recombination connected TRBV4-1 to TRBJ2-3; confidence is insufficient to name the D gene. What was sequenced was adjacent normal tissue. This TCR derives from a female donor with papillary thyroid cancer or a benign thyroid nodule (not recorded which). Some clones in this sample may be carry-over from other donors' samples. The CDR3 here reads CASSQDLQILTDTQYF. In nucleotides, the sequence is TGCGCCAGCAGCCAAGATCTTCAGATTCTCACAGATACGCAGTATTTT.